This T cell receptor beta chain comes out of a study of blood T cells in healthy people across ages. This clonotype showed up just a few times. CDR1 and CDR2 from the germline V gene are DFQATT and SNEGSKA (reference sequence). The CDR3 sequence is 15 residues long. With 3 bases removed from V and 2 bases from J, the gap between germline ends came to 14 bases. The authors ran a second PCR of 7 to 11 cycles using a sample-barcoded 5' primer and a J-beta primer mix. Each CDR3 protein is one row after TCRdb ran MiXCR on the 5' RACE reads. This table holds roughly 730,000 distinct CDR3 sequences, roughly three fifths found once.

The chain links TRBV20-1 to TRBJ1-5, with D unresolved. The sequence derives from a man in his forties in good health. Sample: blood. CDR3 in DNA: TGCAGTGCTAGTATAGGACGAAGCGGCAATCAGCCCCAGCATTTT. Protein product: CSASIGRSGNQPQHF.